This is a list of T cell receptor beta chains from one sample in a study of cytomegalovirus exposure and HLA in healthy donors. Assay used: immunoSEQ multiplex PCR; TCRdb lists only in-frame clones, some missing. The sample totals 200,000 to 250,000 clones. The sample was PBMCs. The receptors were gathered from a woman aged 25-40 years in good health and CMV-seropositive. Both conserved end residues are part of each CDR3. A D gene is named only where the DNA matches it firmly.

J | D | V | CDR3 | DNA
TRBJ2-7 | NA | TRBV29-1 | CSVATVVNYEQYF | TGCAGCGTGGCAACGGTGGTCAACTACGAGCAGTACTTC
TRBJ2-3 | NA | TRBV9 | CASSAWTGVVTDTQYF | TGTGCCAGCAGCGCCTGGACCGGGGTGGTGACAGATACGCAGTATTTT
TRBJ1-2 | NA | TRBV10-1 | CASSPAKTGGYAF | TGCGCCAGCAGTCCGGCGAAGACTGGAGGCTACGCCTTC
TRBJ2-7 | TRBD1 | TRBV16 | CASSPGTGGSGEQYF | TGTGCCAGCAGCCCCGGGACAGGGGGTTCTGGCGAGCAGTACTTC
TRBJ2-6 | NA | TRBV5-1 | CASRGGTAGANVLTF | TGCGCCAGCAGAGGGGGGACAGCTGGGGCCAACGTCCTGACTTTC
TRBJ1-2 | NA | TRBV16 | CASSQRQLNYGYTF | TGTGCCAGCAGCCAAAGACAGCTTAACTATGGCTACACCTTC
TRBJ2-7 | TRBD1 | TRBV6-1 | CASRTGQGDSYEQYF | TGTGCCAGCAGAACCGGACAGGGGGACTCCTACGAGCAGTACTTC
TRBJ1-2 | TRBD1 | TRBV18 | CASSLEQGAWSYGYTF | TGTGCCAGCTCACTTGAGCAGGGGGCATGGAGCTATGGCTACACCTTC
TRBJ1-4 | TRBD1 | TRBV19 | CASSSPTGWNEKLFF | TGTGCCAGTAGTTCCCCGACAGGGTGGAATGAAAAACTGTTTTTT
TRBJ1-1 | NA | TRBV7-8 | CASSLQGSMNTEAFF | TGTGCCAGCAGCTTGCAGGGAAGTATGAACACTGAAGCTTTCTTT
TRBJ2-7 | TRBD2 | TRBV18 | CASSPSAGGTEQYF | TGTGCCAGCTCACCATCCGCGGGGGGGACCGAGCAGTACTTC
TRBJ1-4 | NA | TRBV4-1 | CASSPPATNEKLFF | TGCGCCAGCAGCCCCCCCGCAACTAATGAAAAACTGTTTTTT
TRBJ2-1 | NA | TRBV5-1 | CASSQGSYNEQFF | TGCGCCAGCAGTCAGGGTTCCTACAATGAGCAGTTCTTC
TRBJ2-7 | TRBD2 | TRBV5-5 | CASSYRLAGSYEQYF | TGTGCCAGCAGCTATCGACTAGCGGGTTCCTACGAGCAGTACTTC
TRBJ2-3 | TRBD2 | TRBV19 | CASRLAGNTDTQYF | TGTGCCAGCCGACTAGCGGGTAATACAGATACGCAGTATTTT
TRBJ2-5 | TRBD2 | TRBV9 | CASSVDWGLAAETQYF | TGTGCCAGCAGCGTAGACTGGGGACTAGCGGCAGAGACCCAGTACTTC
TRBJ2-1 | TRBD2 | TRBV6-5 | CASSYSSSGGENEQFF | TGTGCCAGCAGTTACTCCTCCAGCGGGGGGGAGAATGAGCAGTTCTTC